Listed below are T cell receptor beta chains from one sample, sequenced in a study of blood T cell repertoires in COVID-19. The table came from immunoSEQ multiplex PCR; TCRdb's copy has only in-frame clones and leaves some out. The repertoire includes over 200,000 clones, around 88% of them detected once, and approximately 9% sits in the top ten. Sequencing input: PBMCs or T cells enriched from blood (not recorded which). These receptors were obtained from a man in his forties who had recovered from COVID-19. Each CDR3 is given with its conserved first and last residue. Fields, in order: J gene, D gene, V gene, CDR3 protein. The D gene is left open where the match is weak.

J: TRBJ2-5
D: TRBD2
V: TRBV2
CDR3: CASSEPAGWQETQYF

J: TRBJ2-1
D: TRBD2
V: TRBV11-2
CDR3: CASSPRLAGNEQFF

J: TRBJ2-7
D: -
V: TRBV4-1
CDR3: CASSQEARGPRSYEQYF

J: TRBJ2-1
D: TRBD2
V: TRBV4-3
CDR3: CASSQSGSGRGSYNEQFF

J: TRBJ2-5
D: TRBD1
V: TRBV5-6
CDR3: CASSPDRAQETQYF

J: TRBJ2-7
D: -
V: TRBV5-4
CDR3: CASSLREEYEQYF

J: TRBJ2-2
D: TRBD2
V: TRBV27
CDR3: CASSYGTSGRGTGELFF

J: TRBJ1-2
D: -
V: TRBV4-1
CDR3: CASRTLDSENYGYTF

J: TRBJ2-2
D: -
V: TRBV6-1
CDR3: CASSDRGRNTGELFF

J: TRBJ1-2
D: -
V: TRBV19
CDR3: CASSIKQANPNYGYTF

J: TRBJ2-4
D: -
V: TRBV15
CDR3: CATSRPNALETYIQYF

J: TRBJ2-3
D: TRBD2
V: TRBV2
CDR3: CASKSSGTSTDTQYF

J: TRBJ1-4
D: TRBD1
V: TRBV14
CDR3: CASSLSQGDNEKLFF

J: TRBJ1-6
D: -
V: TRBV18
CDR3: CASSEAGSPLHF

J: TRBJ2-6
D: TRBD1
V: TRBV30
CDR3: CAWSVSRQGALAGANVLTF

J: TRBJ2-7
D: TRBD2
V: TRBV5-1
CDR3: CASRLAGGGRNYEQYF

J: TRBJ1-2
D: TRBD1
V: TRBV4-1
CDR3: CASSRQGGRNYGYTF

J: TRBJ1-2
D: -
V: TRBV7-2
CDR3: CARTRVKYGYTF

J: TRBJ1-5
D: -
V: TRBV7-9
CDR3: CASSLDTYSNQPQHF

J: TRBJ1-3
D: -
V: TRBV11-2
CDR3: CASSISDRFAGNTIYF

J: TRBJ1-4
D: -
V: TRBV11-1
CDR3: CASSLAMAALREKLFF

J: TRBJ2-1
D: TRBD2
V: TRBV28
CDR3: CASSFPRTSGRPVISYNEQFF

J: TRBJ1-1
D: -
V: TRBV5-8
CDR3: CASSLGAGRDTEAFF

J: TRBJ2-5
D: TRBD1
V: TRBV6-5
CDR3: CASSRTGTGGETQYF

J: TRBJ2-3
D: TRBD2
V: TRBV4-3
CDR3: CASSQEAGGLSTDTQYF

J: TRBJ1-1
D: -
V: TRBV3-1/TRBV3-2
CDR3: CASSQTTFNTEAFF

J: TRBJ2-2
D: -
V: TRBV7-3
CDR3: CASSLTPLSSTGELFF

J: TRBJ2-6
D: -
V: TRBV29-1
CDR3: CSVQVSGANVLTF

J: TRBJ2-2
D: TRBD2
V: TRBV7-8
CDR3: CASSLVLAANTGELFF

J: TRBJ1-3
D: -
V: TRBV19
CDR3: CASSISPAGNTIYF

J: TRBJ1-2
D: -
V: TRBV28
CDR3: CASSSGGWANYGYTF

J: TRBJ2-1
D: TRBD2
V: TRBV9
CDR3: CASSNSGTPYNEQFF

J: TRBJ1-1
D: -
V: TRBV6-5
CDR3: CASSYSRDMNTEAFF

J: TRBJ1-5
D: TRBD1
V: TRBV28
CDR3: CASRQDRGWYSNQPQHF

J: TRBJ1-2
D: -
V: TRBV14
CDR3: CASSPSLGGRSYGYTF

J: TRBJ1-3
D: TRBD1
V: TRBV7-6
CDR3: CASSSTTGGSGNTIYF

J: TRBJ2-7
D: -
V: TRBV12-3/TRBV12-4
CDR3: CASRRTAAYEQYF

J: TRBJ2-2
D: TRBD1
V: TRBV28
CDR3: CASTRGQANTGELFF

J: TRBJ2-7
D: -
V: TRBV18
CDR3: CASSRDYEQYF

J: TRBJ1-1
D: TRBD1
V: TRBV19
CDR3: CASSMNRGNTEAFF

J: TRBJ2-2
D: TRBD1
V: TRBV19
CDR3: CASSTQGAANTGELFF

J: TRBJ2-7
D: TRBD2
V: TRBV28
CDR3: CASSPHPLAGVAEQYF

J: TRBJ1-1
D: -
V: TRBV27
CDR3: CASRDSLNTEAFF

J: TRBJ2-7
D: -
V: TRBV5-1
CDR3: CASSPDREGNEQYF

J: TRBJ1-1
D: TRBD1
V: TRBV28
CDR3: CASLHRDRGRIGAFF

J: TRBJ2-1
D: -
V: TRBV7-3
CDR3: CASSFGDRRNNEQFF

J: TRBJ1-3
D: -
V: TRBV5-1
CDR3: CASSPEPGLNTIYF

J: TRBJ2-1
D: TRBD2
V: TRBV2
CDR3: CASRVAGGPFNEQFF

J: TRBJ2-7
D: -
V: TRBV6-5
CDR3: CASRMDSYSSYEQYF

J: TRBJ2-1
D: -
V: TRBV19
CDR3: CASSILGADNEQFF

J: TRBJ1-5
D: -
V: TRBV3-1/TRBV3-2
CDR3: CASSQDINQPQHF

J: TRBJ2-7
D: TRBD1
V: TRBV15
CDR3: CATSREGQGDFYEQYF

J: TRBJ1-3
D: -
V: TRBV30
CDR3: CAWSVRTDFSGNTIYF

J: TRBJ2-7
D: TRBD2
V: TRBV27
CDR3: CASRPGTSSYEQYF

J: TRBJ1-6
D: -
V: TRBV14
CDR3: CASSQDRQVSYNSPLHF

J: TRBJ2-3
D: -
V: TRBV27
CDR3: CASSSIGAADTQYF

J: TRBJ1-1
D: TRBD1
V: TRBV18
CDR3: CASSPTLTGGLNTEAFF